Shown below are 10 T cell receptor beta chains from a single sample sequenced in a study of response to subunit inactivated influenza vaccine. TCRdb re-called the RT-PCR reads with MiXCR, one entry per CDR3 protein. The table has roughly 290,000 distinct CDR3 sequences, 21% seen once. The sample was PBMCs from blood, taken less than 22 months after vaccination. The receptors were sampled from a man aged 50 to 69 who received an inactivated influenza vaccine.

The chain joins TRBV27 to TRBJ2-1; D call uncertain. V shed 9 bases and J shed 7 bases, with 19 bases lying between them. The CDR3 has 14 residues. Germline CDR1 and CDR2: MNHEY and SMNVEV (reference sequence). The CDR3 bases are TGTGCCAGTCACGGCATCTCGGGTAGGAATGAGCAGTTCTTC. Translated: CASHGISGRNEQFF.

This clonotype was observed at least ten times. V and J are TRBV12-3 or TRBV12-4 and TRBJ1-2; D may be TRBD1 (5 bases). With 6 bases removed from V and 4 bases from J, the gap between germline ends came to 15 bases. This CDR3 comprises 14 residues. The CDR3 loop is CASSYRDRGYGYTF. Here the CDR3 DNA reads TGTGCCAGCAGCTACCGGGACCGAGGCTATGGCTACACCTTC.

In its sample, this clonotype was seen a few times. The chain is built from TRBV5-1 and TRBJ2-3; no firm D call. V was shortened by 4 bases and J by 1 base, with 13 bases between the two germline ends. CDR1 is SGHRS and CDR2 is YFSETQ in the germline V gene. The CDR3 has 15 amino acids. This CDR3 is CASSKRTSRTDTQYF. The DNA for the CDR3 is TGCGCCAGCAGCAAACGGACCTCTCGCACAGATACGCAGTATTTT. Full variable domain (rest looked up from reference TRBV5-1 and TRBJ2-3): KAGVTQTPRYLIKTRGQQVTLSCSPISGHRSVSWYQQTPGQGLQFLFEYFSETQRNKGNFPGRFSGRQFSNSRSEMNVSTLELGDSALYLCASSKRTSRTDTQYFGPGTRLTVL.

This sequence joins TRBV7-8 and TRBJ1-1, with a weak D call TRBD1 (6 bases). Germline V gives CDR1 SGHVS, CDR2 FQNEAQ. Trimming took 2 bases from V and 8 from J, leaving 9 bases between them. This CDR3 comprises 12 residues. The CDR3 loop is CASSLSTGEAFF. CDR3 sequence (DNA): TGTGCCAGCAGCTTAAGTACAGGGGAAGCTTTCTTT.

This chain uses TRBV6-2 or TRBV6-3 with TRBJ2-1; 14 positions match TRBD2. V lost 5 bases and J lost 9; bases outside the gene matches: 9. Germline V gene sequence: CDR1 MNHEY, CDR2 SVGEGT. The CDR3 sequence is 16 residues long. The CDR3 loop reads CASSNRLAGGPSEQFF. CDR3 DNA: TGTGCCAGCAGTAACCGACTAGCGGGAGGGCCTAGTGAGCAGTTCTTC.

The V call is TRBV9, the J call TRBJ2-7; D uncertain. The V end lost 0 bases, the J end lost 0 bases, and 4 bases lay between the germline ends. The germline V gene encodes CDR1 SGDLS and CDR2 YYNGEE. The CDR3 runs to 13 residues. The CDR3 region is CASSVAPSYEQYF. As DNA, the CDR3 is TGTGCCAGCAGCGTAGCTCCCTCCTACGAGCAGTACTTC.

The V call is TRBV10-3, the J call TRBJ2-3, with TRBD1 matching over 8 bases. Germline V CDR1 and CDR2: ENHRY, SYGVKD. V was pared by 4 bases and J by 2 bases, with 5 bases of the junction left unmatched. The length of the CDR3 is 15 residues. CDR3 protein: CAISVGQAATDTQYF. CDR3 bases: TGTGCCATCAGTGTGGGACAGGCGGCCACAGATACGCAGTATTTT.

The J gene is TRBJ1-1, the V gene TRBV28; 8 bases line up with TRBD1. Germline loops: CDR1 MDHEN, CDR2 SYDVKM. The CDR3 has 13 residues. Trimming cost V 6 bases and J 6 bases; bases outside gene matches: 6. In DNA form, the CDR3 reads TGTGCCAGCAGCGACAGGGGAAGGTCTGAAGCTTTCTTT. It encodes CASSDRGRSEAFF.

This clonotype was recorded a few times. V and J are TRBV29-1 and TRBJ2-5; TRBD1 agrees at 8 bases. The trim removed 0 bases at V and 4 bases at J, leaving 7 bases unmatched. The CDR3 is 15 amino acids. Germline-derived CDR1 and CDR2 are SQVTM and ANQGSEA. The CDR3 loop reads CSVEDRGQGRETQYF. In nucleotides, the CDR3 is TGCAGCGTTGAAGATCGAGGACAGGGTCGAGAGACCCAGTACTTC.

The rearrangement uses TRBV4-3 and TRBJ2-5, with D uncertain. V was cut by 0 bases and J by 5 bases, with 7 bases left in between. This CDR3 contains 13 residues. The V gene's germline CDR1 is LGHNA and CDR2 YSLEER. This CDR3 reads CASSQDHGETQYF. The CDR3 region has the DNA TGCGCCAGCAGCCAAGATCACGGGGAGACCCAGTACTTC.